These T cell receptor beta chains were read from a single sample in a study of CD8 T cells in ankylosing spondylitis. TCRdb fed the 5' RACE reads into MiXCR, producing one record per CDR3 protein. The sample shows approximately 250,000 distinct CDR3 sequences, about 30% of them seen only once. The sequencing sample was made of blood, either unsorted or a sorted T cell fraction (not recorded which). These receptor sequences come from a male donor with ankylosing spondylitis or in good health (not recorded which). CDR3s include the opening cysteine and the closing phenylalanine or tryptophan. The D gene is left open where the match is weak. Where a row states a size, it is once, few, many or the class of an expanded clone; other rows omit it.

size: NA
J: TRBJ2-1
V: TRBV5-6
D: TRBD2
DNA: TGTGCCAGCAGCCTGCTTGTATCGGGCGGGGGGGATACTGATGAGCAGTTCTTC
CDR3: CASSLLVSGGGDTDEQFF

size: few
J: TRBJ2-1
V: TRBV12-3/TRBV12-4
D: NA
DNA: TGTGCCAGCAGCATGCCCCTGGGGGGAGGTAATGAGCAGTTCTTC
CDR3: CASSMPLGGGNEQFF

size: many
J: TRBJ2-1
V: TRBV20-1
D: NA
DNA: TGCAGTGCTAGCGGCAGGGCGTCGTACAATGAGCAGTTCTTC
CDR3: CSASGRASYNEQFF

size: NA
J: TRBJ1-5
V: TRBV18
D: NA
DNA: TGTGCCAGCTCACCGACAGGTACTCAGCCCCAGCATTTT
CDR3: CASSPTGTQPQHF

size: NA
J: TRBJ2-7
V: TRBV20-1
D: NA
DNA: TGCAGTGCTAGAGATTGGGGGGCTACGTACGAGCAGTACTTC
CDR3: CSARDWGATYEQYF

size: NA
J: TRBJ1-5
V: TRBV20-1
D: NA
DNA: TGCAGTGCTAGAGTGGGGGGCGGGGGGCCGCCCCAGCATTTT
CDR3: CSARVGGGGPPQHF

size: few
J: TRBJ2-1
V: TRBV6-5
D: NA
DNA: TGTGCCAGCAGGATCGACGGGGTTCGGCAGTTCTTC
CDR3: CASRIDGVRQFF

size: NA
J: TRBJ2-5
V: TRBV6-5
D: NA
DNA: TGTGCCAGCAGTTACGCGTCCCAAGAGACCCAGTACTTC
CDR3: CASSYASQETQYF

size: NA
J: TRBJ1-1
V: TRBV20-1
D: NA
DNA: TGCAGTGCGCGACAGGACCTTATGAACACTGAAGCTTTCTTT
CDR3: CSARQDLMNTEAFF

size: few
J: TRBJ2-5
V: TRBV5-1
D: NA
DNA: TGCGCCAGCAGCTTCCAGGGGCCCCTAACAGAGACCCAGTACTTC
CDR3: CASSFQGPLTETQYF

size: once
J: TRBJ2-1
V: TRBV6-1
D: NA
DNA: TGTGCCAGCAGCAGCCGGGACGCAGGCTCCTACAATGAGCAGTTCTTC
CDR3: CASSSRDAGSYNEQFF

size: many
J: TRBJ2-1
V: TRBV12-3/TRBV12-4
D: NA
DNA: TGTGCCAGCAGTTTCCCGAACAATGAGCAGTTCTTC
CDR3: CASSFPNNEQFF

size: NA
J: TRBJ1-5
V: TRBV27
D: NA
DNA: TGTGCCAGCAGTTTATTTCGGTTCGAGGGTCAGCCCCAGCATTTT
CDR3: CASSLFRFEGQPQHF

size: NA
J: TRBJ2-5
V: TRBV3-1
D: NA
DNA: TGTGCCAGCAGCCAATTTGCAGAGACCCAGTACTTC
CDR3: CASSQFAETQYF

size: few
J: TRBJ2-3
V: TRBV9
D: TRBD2
DNA: TGTGCCAGCAGCGTAGGTTGGACTAGCGGGGGAGCTAGCACAGATACGCAGTATTTT
CDR3: CASSVGWTSGGASTDTQYF

size: few
J: TRBJ2-2
V: TRBV10-3
D: NA
DNA: TGTGCCATCAGTGATACAGGGGAGCTGTTTTTT
CDR3: CAISDTGELFF

size: NA
J: TRBJ1-2
V: TRBV29-1
D: TRBD1
DNA: TGCAGCGCCAGGGGACAGGGGTCCGACTATGGCTACACCTTC
CDR3: CSARGQGSDYGYTF

size: NA
J: TRBJ2-7
V: TRBV5-8
D: NA
DNA: TGTGCCAGCAGCTTGTGGGGATCACTAGAAGAGCAGTACTTC
CDR3: CASSLWGSLEEQYF

size: NA
J: TRBJ2-7
V: TRBV5-6
D: NA
DNA: TGTGCCAGCAGCCGTCGACAGATATCAAGGGAGCAGTACTTC
CDR3: CASSRRQISREQYF

size: NA
J: TRBJ1-1
V: TRBV12-3/TRBV12-4
D: NA
DNA: TGTGCCAGCAGTTTAACCGGGACACCGAACACTGAAGCTTTCTTT
CDR3: CASSLTGTPNTEAFF

size: NA
J: TRBJ2-3
V: TRBV6-5
D: NA
DNA: TGTGCCAGCAGTTACGGCGGGGCGGGGACCTATACGCAGTATTTT
CDR3: CASSYGGAGTYTQYF

size: NA
J: TRBJ1-3
V: TRBV7-6
D: NA
DNA: TGTGCCAGCAGCTTGGGGCGCCCGGACGTAAACACCATATATTTT
CDR3: CASSLGRPDVNTIYF

size: few
J: TRBJ2-5
V: TRBV28
D: NA
DNA: TGTGCCAGCAGGCCCGAATCGGGACAAGAGACCCAGTACTTC
CDR3: CASRPESGQETQYF

size: NA
J: TRBJ2-6
V: TRBV7-6
D: NA
DNA: TGTGCCAGCAGCTTATTTCCAGGCGACCACTCTGGGGCCAACGTCCTGACTTTC
CDR3: CASSLFPGDHSGANVLTF

size: NA
J: TRBJ2-2
V: TRBV11-2
D: TRBD2
DNA: TGTGCCATCCAGCTTAGAAACTTGGCGGGGGGCACCGGGGAGCTGTTTTTT
CDR3: CAIQLRNLAGGTGELFF

size: NA
J: TRBJ2-1
V: TRBV5-1
D: NA
DNA: TGCGCCAGCAGCTTAGATCGAATTCGGGCCTACAATGAGCAGTTCTTC
CDR3: CASSLDRIRAYNEQFF

size: NA
J: TRBJ1-5
V: TRBV20-1
D: NA
DNA: TGCAGTGCTAGAAGGTCGCGGGGAGGGAGCAATCAGCCCCAGCATTTT
CDR3: CSARRSRGGSNQPQHF

size: NA
J: TRBJ2-7
V: TRBV5-1
D: NA
DNA: TGCGCCAGCAGCTTGGCTGGAACCGACTACGAGCAGTACTTC
CDR3: CASSLAGTDYEQYF

size: NA
J: TRBJ2-7
V: TRBV9
D: NA
DNA: TGTGCCAGCAGCGTAGGGTCATCCTCCTACGGGCAGTACTTC
CDR3: CASSVGSSSYGQYF

size: few
J: TRBJ2-3
V: TRBV9
D: TRBD2
DNA: TGTGCCAGCAGCGCCTCGGGCGGGGGGGCCGATTCAGATACGCAGTATTTT
CDR3: CASSASGGGADSDTQYF

size: NA
J: TRBJ2-1
V: TRBV6-4
D: TRBD2
DNA: TGTGCCAGCAGTGACCCAGCGGGGGTCTCCTACAATGAGCAGTTCTTC
CDR3: CASSDPAGVSYNEQFF

size: few
J: TRBJ1-1
V: TRBV5-1
D: NA
DNA: TGCGCCAGCAGCTACGGTTTTTCGGGCACTGAAGCTTTCTTT
CDR3: CASSYGFSGTEAFF

size: few
J: TRBJ2-5
V: TRBV12-3/TRBV12-4
D: TRBD1
DNA: TGTGCCAGCAGTTTTCGGACAGGGGAAGAGACCCAGTACTTC
CDR3: CASSFRTGEETQYF

size: few
J: TRBJ1-1
V: TRBV6-1
D: NA
DNA: TGTGCCAGCGGGGGGGGTGGGGGTAGCACTGAAGCTTTCTTT
CDR3: CASGGGGGSTEAFF

size: NA
J: TRBJ2-1
V: TRBV29-1
D: NA
DNA: TGCAGCGTGGGGCAGGCCTACAATGAGCAGTTCTTC
CDR3: CSVGQAYNEQFF

size: few
J: TRBJ2-5
V: TRBV20-1
D: NA
DNA: TGCAGTGCTAGGGCCCAGTACTTC
CDR3: CSARAQYF

size: NA
J: TRBJ2-7
V: TRBV7-8
D: TRBD2
DNA: TGTGCCAGCAGCGCTAGACTAGCGGGGGGCTACGAGCAGTACTTC
CDR3: CASSARLAGGYEQYF

size: NA
J: TRBJ1-3
V: TRBV6-5
D: NA
DNA: TGTGCCAGCAGTTTGGCGCGCTCTGGAAACACCATATATTTT
CDR3: CASSLARSGNTIYF